This T cell receptor beta chain originates from a study of T cell responses to AZD1222 COVID-19 vaccine (dated by TCRdb to the early 2020s). The study in broad terms: AZD1222 recipients given second doses at about 4 weeks or at about 12 weeks were pooled, since spike-specific TCR depth and breadth were not found to differ between the two schedules. Trial participants were enrolled by age into 18-55, 56-69 and 70-plus year subgroups, with 148, 28 and 57 TCR-sequenced participants respectively. TCR sequencing covered over 230 trial participants: 200 to 220 given two doses of AZD1222 and 26 given two doses of MenACWY control vaccine. Overall results and qualifications from the work: Nearly half of unique spike-specific TCRs reportedly recognized epitopes outside regions mutated in the B.1.351 and B.1.1.7 variants. No day 14 peak-response samples were available, so repertoires were characterized only after the peak T cell response. Participants were mostly white British and included more females than males, and it was suggested by the authors that clonal diversity may have been underestimated. In the small 56-69-year group, the increase in depth fell short of significance, most likely because of low power. The whole spike protein was spanned by vaccine-associated CD4 TCRs, and dominant responses were seen in regions 160-218 and 743-854. Conclusions about previously exposed vaccinees were limited because only five to seven AZD1222 recipients were SARS-CoV-2 seropositive at baseline. A significant rise in spike-specific TCR breadth and depth was observed after two AZD1222 doses relative to day 0 and relative to MenACWY recipients.

In regard to this clone: This clone's antigen is unknown. Base-call qualities are not available, and no considerably larger clone is one nucleotide away.

The germline V gene sets CDR1 to SGHDT and CDR2 to YYEEEE. Trimmed from V: 4 bases; trimmed from J: 2 bases; junction bases lacking a gene match: 8. The CDR3 measures 16 amino acids from cysteine to phenylalanine. The entry retains the CDR3 DNA only, 48 bases that are in frame from base 1. The CDR3 regions of human TCRbeta chains were analyzed by immunosequencing. The original pipeline was this. TCRs in the repertoires were matched against a reference library of SARS-CoV-2-specific TCRs that had been generated with the MIRA antigen-specificity platform. Breadth was defined as the fraction of unique TCRs that were SARS-CoV-2-associated, and depth was defined as the fraction of total T cells that were SARS-CoV-2-associated. Using the MIRA data, each spike-specific TCR was assigned both to the spike region to which the TCR was reactive and to a CD4 or CD8 class. Log10-transformed breadth and depth values were compared by one-way ANOVA with Sidak's multiple comparisons tests. TCRdb limited this immuneACCESS table to in-frame rearrangements with V and J called. A share of clones is missing; checked studies link under half to unresolved V genes, and the rest is unexplained. D and trimming come from the DNA, and the V and J calls and clone size come from that table. The sample data list 100,000 or so clones, and around 85% of these were observed just once. The ten top clones hold just under 6.5% of the sample.

What this sample's time point label stands for: baseline before first vaccination. Vaccinee samples were obtained from the UK trials COV001 and COV002, which included a single-blind randomized controlled phase 2/3 trial of AZD1222 (ChAdOx1 nCoV-19) in healthy adults. For TCRbeta chain sequencing, PBMC samples from trial participants were taken at day 0 and at day 28 after the second dose. This sequence originates from an adult in good health. The material was peripheral blood, obtained on day 0 of AZD1222 vaccination. The sequence is built from TRBV5-6 and TRBJ1-3; 8 bases in the junction line up with TRBD1. The bases are TGTGCCAGCAGCCGACCGGACAGGGTCGCTGGAAACACCATATATTTT. Its translation reads: CASSRPDRVAGNTIYF. Here the CDR3 is joined to the reference TRBV5-6 and TRBJ1-3 genes, and the full variable domain is: DAGVTQSPTHLIKTRGQQVTLRCSPKSGHDTVSWYQQALGQGPQFIFQYYEEEERQRGNFPDRFSGHQFPNYSSELNVNALLLGDSALYLCASSRPDRVAGNTIYFGEGSWLTVV.